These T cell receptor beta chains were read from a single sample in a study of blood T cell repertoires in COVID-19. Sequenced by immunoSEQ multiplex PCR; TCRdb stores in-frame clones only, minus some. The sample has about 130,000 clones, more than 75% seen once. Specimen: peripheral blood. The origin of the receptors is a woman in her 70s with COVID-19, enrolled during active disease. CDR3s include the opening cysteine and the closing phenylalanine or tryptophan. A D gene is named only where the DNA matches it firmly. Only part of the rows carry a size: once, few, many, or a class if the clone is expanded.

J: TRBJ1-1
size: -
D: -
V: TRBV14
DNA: TGTGCCAGCAGCCAAGATCCCGCCGGGAAGACTGAAGCTTTCTTT
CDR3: CASSQDPAGKTEAFF

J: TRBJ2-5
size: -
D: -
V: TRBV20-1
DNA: TGCAGTGGAGATTCCAAAGAGACCCAGTACTTC
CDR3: CSGDSKETQYF

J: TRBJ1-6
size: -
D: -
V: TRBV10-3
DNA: TGTGCCATCAGTGAGCGACAGAGCTCCTATAATTCACCCCTCCACTTT
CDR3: CAISERQSSYNSPLHF

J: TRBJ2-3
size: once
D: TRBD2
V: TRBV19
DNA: TGTGCCAGTATGAGGACTAGCGGGGGAGCCACCCACACAGATACGCAGTATTTT
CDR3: CASMRTSGGATHTDTQYF

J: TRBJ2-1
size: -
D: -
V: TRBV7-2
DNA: TGTGCCAGCAGCTTAGTTGAAGGACAGACCTACAATGAGCAGTTCTTC
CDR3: CASSLVEGQTYNEQFF

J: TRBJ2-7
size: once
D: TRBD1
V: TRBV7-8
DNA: TGTGCCAGCAGCCTCTTTCCGGGACAGGGGGCATACGAGCAGTACTTC
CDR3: CASSLFPGQGAYEQYF

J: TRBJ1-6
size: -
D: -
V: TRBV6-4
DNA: TGTGCCAGCAGTCAAGGATGGAGGGATAATTCACCCCTCCACTTT
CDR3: CASSQGWRDNSPLHF

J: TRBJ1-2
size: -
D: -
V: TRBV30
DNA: TGTGCCTGGAGTGTGGGGGGAACCTATGGCTACACCTTC
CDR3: CAWSVGGTYGYTF

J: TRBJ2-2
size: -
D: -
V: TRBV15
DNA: TGTGCCACCAGCAGAGGACCCTCCGGCGGGCACACCGGGGAGCTGTTTTTT
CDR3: CATSRGPSGGHTGELFF

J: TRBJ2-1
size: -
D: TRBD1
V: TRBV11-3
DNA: TGTGCCAGCAGCTTAGAAGGCCGGACAGGGCTGAGCAATGAGCAGTTCTTC
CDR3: CASSLEGRTGLSNEQFF

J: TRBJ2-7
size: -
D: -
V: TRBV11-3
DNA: TGTGCCAGCAGCCCCCGACAGGAAGGTCAGCAGTACTTC
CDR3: CASSPRQEGQQYF

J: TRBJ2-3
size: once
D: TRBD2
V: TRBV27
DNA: TGTGCCAGCAAGCTAGCGGGGGGCCCGCAGTATTTT
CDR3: CASKLAGGPQYF

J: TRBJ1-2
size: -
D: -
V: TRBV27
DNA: TGTGCCAGCAGTTTCCTCCCATTCCCCCAGGGTGGCGACTATGGCTACACCTTC
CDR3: CASSFLPFPQGGDYGYTF

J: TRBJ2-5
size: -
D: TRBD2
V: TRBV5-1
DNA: TGCGCCAGCAGCCCGGGTTCTAGCGGGGGGCCTAGTCGGACCCAGTACTTC
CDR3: CASSPGSSGGPSRTQYF

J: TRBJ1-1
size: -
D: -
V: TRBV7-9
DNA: TGTGCCAGCAGCTTAGCGGGGAGTCTGACTGAAGCTTTCTTT
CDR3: CASSLAGSLTEAFF

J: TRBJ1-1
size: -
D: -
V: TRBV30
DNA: TGTGCCTGGAGTGTCCGGGGAAGGAACACTGAAGCTTTCTTT
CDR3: CAWSVRGRNTEAFF

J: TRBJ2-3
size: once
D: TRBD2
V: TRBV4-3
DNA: TGCGCCAGCAGCGCTCGCGGGGGGACAGATACGCAGTATTTT
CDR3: CASSARGGTDTQYF

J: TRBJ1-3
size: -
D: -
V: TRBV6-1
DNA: TGTGCCAGCAGTGAAAGTGGGAGTGTGGTGGACACCATATATTTT
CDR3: CASSESGSVVDTIYF

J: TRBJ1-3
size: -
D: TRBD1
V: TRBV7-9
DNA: TGTGCCAGCAGTTACCCGACAGGGAGCTCTGGAAACACCATATATTTT
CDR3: CASSYPTGSSGNTIYF

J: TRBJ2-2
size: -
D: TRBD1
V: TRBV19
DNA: TGTGCCAGTAGTCCCGGACAGGGGGCAACGGGGGAGCTGTTTTTT
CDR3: CASSPGQGATGELFF

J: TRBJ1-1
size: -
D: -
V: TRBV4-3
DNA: TGCGCCAGCAGCCAAGATCAGGACACTGAAGCTTTCTTT
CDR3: CASSQDQDTEAFF

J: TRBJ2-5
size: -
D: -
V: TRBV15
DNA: TGTGCCACCAGACCATCGGACAGAGCCCAAGAGACCCAGTACTTC
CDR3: CATRPSDRAQETQYF

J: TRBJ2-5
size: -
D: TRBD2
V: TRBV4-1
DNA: TGCGCCAGCAGCCAAGTAATGGCGGGGGGGCCTGAGACCCAGTACTTC
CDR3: CASSQVMAGGPETQYF

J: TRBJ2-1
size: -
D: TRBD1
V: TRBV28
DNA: TGTGCCAGCAGTTGGACAGGGTACAATGAGCAGTTCTTC
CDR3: CASSWTGYNEQFF

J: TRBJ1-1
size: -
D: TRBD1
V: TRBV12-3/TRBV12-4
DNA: TGTGCCAGCAGCGGACAGGGGGCCGCTGAAGCTTTCTTT
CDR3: CASSGQGAAEAFF

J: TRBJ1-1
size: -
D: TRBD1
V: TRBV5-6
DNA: TGTGCCGTTGGAAAGGGGGCGCGACCTGAAGCTTTCTTT
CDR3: CAVGKGARPEAFF

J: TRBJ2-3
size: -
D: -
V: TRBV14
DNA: TGTGCCAGCAACTATAGCACAGATACGCAGTATTTT
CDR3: CASNYSTDTQYF

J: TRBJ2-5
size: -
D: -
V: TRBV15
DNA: TGTGCCACCAGCACTCGTGGTGGAGTAGAGACCCAGTACTTC
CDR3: CATSTRGGVETQYF

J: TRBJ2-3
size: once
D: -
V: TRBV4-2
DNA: TGTGCCAGCAGAAAAGAATTGGGCGGGGAGCAGTATTTT
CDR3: CASRKELGGEQYF

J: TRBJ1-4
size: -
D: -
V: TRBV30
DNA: TGTGCCTGGAGTGTGGGGGGGAGCTTAAAAAAACTGTTTTTT
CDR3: CAWSVGGSLKKLFF

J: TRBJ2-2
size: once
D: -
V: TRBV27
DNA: TGTGCCAGTAGACGGGACACTAGAACCGGGGAGCTGTTTTTT
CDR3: CASRRDTRTGELFF

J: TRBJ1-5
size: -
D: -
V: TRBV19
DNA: TGTGCCAGTAGTATTCAGGGTCACGGTCAGCCCCAGCATTTT
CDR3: CASSIQGHGQPQHF

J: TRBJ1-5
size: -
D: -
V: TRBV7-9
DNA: TGTGCCAGCAGCAAACAGGGTATTGGTCAGCCCCAGCATTTT
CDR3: CASSKQGIGQPQHF

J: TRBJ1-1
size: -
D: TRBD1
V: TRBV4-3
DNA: TGCGCCAGCAGCCAAGATCTTGTCGGGACAGGAAACACTGAAGCTTTCTTT
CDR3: CASSQDLVGTGNTEAFF

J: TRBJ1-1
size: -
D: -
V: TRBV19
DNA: TGTGCCAGTAGTATAGGTCCAGTCTTGAACACTGAAGCTTTCTTT
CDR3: CASSIGPVLNTEAFF

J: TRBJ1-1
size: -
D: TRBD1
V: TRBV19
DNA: TGTGCCAGTAGTGGACGGGACAGGGGGCGTCGGGGTAACACTGAAGCTTTCTTT
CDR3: CASSGRDRGRRGNTEAFF

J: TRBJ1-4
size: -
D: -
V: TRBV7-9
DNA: TGTGCCAGCAACAACAACCCAGTTGAAAAACTGTTTTTT
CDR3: CASNNNPVEKLFF

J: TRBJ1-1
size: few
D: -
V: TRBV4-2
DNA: TGTGCCAGCAGCCAAGGGGCCTCGAACACTGAAGCTTTCTTT
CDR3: CASSQGASNTEAFF

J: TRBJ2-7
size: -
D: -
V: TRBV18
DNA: TGTGCCAGCTCCCTAGGCCAGGGGCGAGACGAGCAGTACTTC
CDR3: CASSLGQGRDEQYF

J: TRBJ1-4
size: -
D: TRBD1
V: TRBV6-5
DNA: TGTGCCAGCAGTTACTCGCCAGGGGGCGAAGAAAAACTGTTTTTT
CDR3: CASSYSPGGEEKLFF